One sample yielded the 28 T cell receptor beta chains listed below, sequenced in a study of identical twins. TCRdb reprocessed the 5' RACE reads via MiXCR and lists one record per CDR3 protein. This table holds about 810,000 distinct CDR3 sequences, around an eighth found once. This sample also belongs to another study, concerning yellow fever vaccine responses in identical twins.

The sequenced material came from PBMCs. The receptors shown here come from a young woman in good health.

The chain's CDR3 is CASSDASSYNEQFF. The CDR3 DNA reads as TGTGCCAGCAGCGATGCTAGCTCCTACAATGAGCAGTTCTTC. V usage is TRBV5-5 and J usage is TRBJ2-1; D is undetermined. The V and J ends lost 4 bases and 0 bases respectively, with 8 bases between them. CDR1 SGHKS and CDR2 YYEKEE come from the germline V gene (reference sequence). The CDR3 is 14 amino acids.

The sample holds many counts of this clonotype. The chain has TRBV5-1 and TRBJ1-2, with D perhaps matching TRBD1 (5 bases). The V end was cut by 1 base, the J end by 3 bases, with 16 bases between. Germline CDR1 SGHRS, CDR2 YFSETQ. The CDR3 is 16 residues long. As DNA, the CDR3 is TGCGCCAGCAGCTTGTTGGCAGGGCTTTTTGACTATGGCTACACCTTC. As protein: CASSLLAGLFDYGYTF. Supplemented by reference TRBV5-1 and TRBJ1-2, the full variable domain reads KAGVTQTPRYLIKTRGQQVTLSCSPISGHRSVSWYQQTPGQGLQFLFEYFSETQRNKGNFPGRFSGRQFSNSRSEMNVSTLELGDSALYLCASSLLAGLFDYGYTFGSGTRLTVV.

This sequence joins TRBV27 and TRBJ2-1, with 16 bases fitting TRBD2. CDR3 length: 17 residues. The junction had 3 bases not matched to a gene; V was cut back by 4 bases and J by 3 bases. CDR1 and CDR2 (germline): MNHEY, SMNVEV (reference sequence). The CDR3 region is CASSSGTSGRDYNEQFF. The CDR3 nucleotides are TGTGCCAGCAGTTCCGGGACTAGCGGGAGGGACTACAATGAGCAGTTCTTC.

This chain links TRBV29-1 with TRBJ1-2; TRBD1 matches 12 bases. Germline CDR1 SQVTM, CDR2 ANQGSEA. V shed 3 bases, J shed 4 bases, and the junction held 9 bases outside the gene matches. The CDR3 loop spans 16 amino acids. CDR3 bases: TGCAGCGTTGACCTCCCGGGGACAGGGGGCTTCTATGGCTACACCTTC. Protein: CSVDLPGTGGFYGYTF.

V usage is TRBV6-1 and J usage is TRBJ1-5; TRBD1 might be the D (5 bases). Deletions cut 8 bases from V and 0 bases from J, with 14 bases between. CDR1 and CDR2 from the germline V gene are MNHNS and SASEGT. This CDR3 comprises 15 residues. The CDR3 reads CASLGGKLSNQPQHF. The CDR3 DNA follows: TGTGCCAGCTTGGGGGGAAAACTTAGCAATCAGCCCCAGCATTTT.

The genes are TRBV11-2 and TRBJ2-2; TRBD1 matches at 9 bases. The V and J ends lost 4 bases and 6 bases, in that order; junction bases with no gene match: 6. CDR3 length: 15 residues. The germline V gene encodes CDR1 SGHAT and CDR2 FQNNGV. CDR3 sequence: CASSWGTGSPGELFF. The CDR3 DNA is TGTGCCAGCAGCTGGGGGACAGGGTCCCCCGGGGAGCTGTTTTTT.

This clonotype was seen repeatedly, ten times or more. This sequence joins TRBV29-1 and TRBJ1-1; 7 nucleotides agree with TRBD1. CDR1 SQVTM and CDR2 ANQGSEA come from the germline V gene. Germline trimming cut 5 bases from V and 1 base from J; bases unmatched to any gene: 4. This CDR3 has 13 residues. The CDR3 here is CSVPGTANTEAFF. DNA for the CDR3: TGCAGCGTTCCCGGGACAGCGAACACTGAAGCTTTCTTT.

The table lists this clonotype with a few counts. The chain employs TRBV2 and TRBJ1-5; tentative D call: TRBD1 (5 bases). The CDR3 length is 14 residues. V shed 1 base and J shed 9 bases, with 13 bases lying between them. Germline V gene data show CDR1 as SNHLY and CDR2 as FYNNEI. Here the CDR3 DNA reads TGTGCCAGCAGTGAAGGGGGGACTCGGGGGCCCCAGCATTTT. Its translation: CASSEGGTRGPQHF. The complete variable domain, with remaining parts taken from reference TRBV2 and TRBJ1-5, reads EPEVTQTPSHQVTQMGQEVILRCVPISNHLYFYWYRQILGQKVEFLVSFYNNEISEKSEIFDDQFSVERPDGSNFTLKIRSTKLEDSAMYFCASSEGGTRGPQHFGDGTRLSIL.

This clonotype was seen ten or more times. This sequence joins TRBV3-1 and TRBJ2-3; perhaps TRBD1 as D (6 bases). The CDR3 loop spans 15 amino acids. Germline-derived CDR1 and CDR2 are LGHDT and YNNKEL (reference sequence). Trimming stripped 6 bases from V and 6 bases from J, with 19 bases between. The DNA of the CDR3 is TGTGCCAGCAGACCCTCCAGGGGAAATTTGGATACGCAGTATTTT. Its protein is CASRPSRGNLDTQYF.

This clonotype was found a few times. V is TRBV20-1 and J is TRBJ2-1; D gene ambiguous. The CDR3 has 12 residues. The germline V and J ends were trimmed by 3 bases and 7 bases, with 10 bases remaining between them. Germline CDR1 DFQATT, CDR2 SNEGSKA (reference sequence). This chain's CDR3 is CSASRVLNEQFF. CDR3 nucleotide sequence: TGCAGTGCTAGCAGAGTGTTAAATGAGCAGTTCTTC.

The J gene is TRBJ2-1, the V gene TRBV29-1; 10 bases agree with TRBD2. Looked up from germline, CDR1 is SQVTM and CDR2 is ANQGSEA. The V gene end was trimmed by 5 bases and the J gene end by 5 bases; junction bases not matched to a gene: 9. The CDR3 sequence is 15 residues long. The CDR3 loop is CSVSGRVTGDNEQFF. The CDR3 region has the DNA TGCAGCGTTAGCGGGAGGGTAACGGGGGACAATGAGCAGTTCTTC.

This clonotype has a handful of counts. The chain links TRBV5-1 to TRBJ2-7, with 8 positions matching TRBD1. V gave up 4 bases and J gave up 7 bases; unmatched junction bases: 10. This CDR3 comprises 14 residues. The germline gives CDR1 SGHRS, CDR2 YFSETQ. This CDR3 reads CASSRLGTGSEQYF. In DNA, the CDR3 is TGCGCCAGCAGCCGGCTCGGGACAGGTAGTGAGCAGTACTTC.

The J gene is TRBJ1-4, the V gene TRBV28; 9 bases map to TRBD1. The CDR3 totals 16 residues. Germline-derived CDR1 and CDR2 are MDHEN and SYDVKM. V dropped 4 bases and J dropped 7; count of bases not matched to a gene: 10. CDR3 sequence reads: CASSWTTGTGTEKLFF. In DNA form, the CDR3 reads TGTGCCAGCAGTTGGACCACCGGGACAGGGACTGAAAAACTGTTTTTT. The full variable domain, completed using reference TRBV28 and TRBJ1-4, is DVKVTQSSRYLVKRTGEKVFLECVQDMDHENMFWYRQDPGLGLRLIYFSYDVKMKEKGDIPEGYSVSREKKERFSLILESASTNQTSMYLCASSWTTGTGTEKLFFGSGTQLSVL.

The CDR3 DNA is TGTGCCAGCAGCCAAGCCCGACAGGCGCCCCTTGGTTCACCCCTCCACTTT. This encodes CASSQARQAPLGSPLHF. V is TRBV4-2 and J is TRBJ1-6; TRBD1 might be the D (6 bases). The CDR3 is made up of 17 amino acids. Germline loops: CDR1 LGHNA, CDR2 YNFKEQ. V shed 1 base and J shed 9 bases, with 19 bases lying between them.

The rearrangement links TRBV9 to TRBJ1-1; a possible D gene is TRBD1 (6 bases). Germline CDR1 SGDLS, CDR2 YYNGEE. This CDR3 has 14 residues. The V end lost 4 bases, the J end lost 6 bases, and 16 bases lay between the germline ends. CDR3 sequence: CASSPTGFIAEAFF. The CDR3 DNA reads TGTGCCAGCAGCCCCACAGGGTTTATCGCTGAAGCTTTCTTT.

The chain links TRBV12-3 or TRBV12-4 to TRBJ1-5; D is possibly TRBD1 (6 bases). CDR3 length equals 14 residues. V shed 5 bases and J shed 5 bases, with 13 bases lying between them. In nucleotides, the CDR3 is TGTGCCAGCAGTGATACAGGGAAGGATCAGCCCCAGCATTTT. Its protein product is CASSDTGKDQPQHF.

This clonotype was recorded many times. The chain is built from TRBV6-2 or TRBV6-3 and TRBJ1-5; unclear D gene. With 8 bases removed from V and 7 bases from J, the gap between germline ends came to 12 bases. CDR1 and CDR2 from the germline V gene are MNHEY and SVGEGT. This CDR3 region has 12 residues. CDR3 coding DNA: TGTGCCAGCGCAAATTTTCGGCAGCCCCAGCATTTT. Amino acid sequence: CASANFRQPQHF.

A few counts support this clonotype. The chain is built from TRBV12-3 or TRBV12-4 and TRBJ2-3; 9 nucleotides align to TRBD2. CDR3 size: 17 residues. Losses at the gene ends were 5 bases for V and 0 bases for J; bases not matched to a gene: 9. The CDR3 DNA reads as TGTGCCAGCAGTCCCCAAGCTAGCGGGAAGAGCACAGATACGCAGTATTTT. It specifies CASSPQASGKSTDTQYF.

This clonotype was seen ten or more times. This sequence joins TRBV10-3 and TRBJ1-2; the D is unclear. This CDR3 region has 13 residues. Per the germline V gene, CDR1 is ENHRY and CDR2 is SYGVKD. Trimming shortened V by 4 bases and J by 8 bases, and 14 bases separated the two germline ends. Written as DNA, the CDR3 is TGTGCCATCAGTGTACAGCAAGACGCAGGCTACACCTTC. Its translation is CAISVQQDAGYTF.

The chain has TRBV6-5 and TRBJ1-5; a possible D gene is TRBD1 (6 bases). The CDR3 totals 14 residues. Germline V lookup: CDR1 MNHEY, CDR2 SVGAGI. With 6 bases removed from V and 5 bases from J, the gap between germline ends came to 14 bases. The CDR3 region is CASSLGQNYQPQHF. The CDR3 DNA reads TGTGCCAGCAGCTTAGGACAGAATTATCAGCCCCAGCATTTT.

The V and J genes are TRBV5-1 and TRBJ2-1; D may be TRBD2 (5 bases). This CDR3 spans 17 amino acids. V was shortened by 2 bases and J by 5 bases, with 20 bases between the two germline ends. Germline assignment: CDR1 SGHRS and CDR2 YFSETQ. This CDR3 reads CASSFRYSRGSHNEQFF. CDR3 DNA sequence: TGCGCCAGCAGCTTCCGTTACTCCCGCGGGTCCCACAATGAGCAGTTCTTC.

The sample holds a few counts of this clonotype. This CDR3 reads CASRATGEYNEQFF. CDR3 DNA: TGCGCCAGCAGGGCGACAGGGGAGTACAATGAGCAGTTCTTC. The gene calls are TRBV4-1 and TRBJ2-1, with 8 positions matching TRBD1. This CDR3 is 14 amino acids long. V gave up 6 bases and J gave up 4 bases; unmatched junction bases: 5. The germline V gene has CDR1 MGHRA and CDR2 YSYEKL.

The CDR3 protein is CASSQDSTLRGGNTEAFF. CDR3 DNA: TGCGCCAGCAGCCAAGATTCAACACTTAGGGGGGGGAACACTGAAGCTTTCTTT. The chain joins TRBV4-1 to TRBJ1-1; possible D gene TRBD1, 6 bases. There are 18 residues in the CDR3. In germline, CDR1 is MGHRA, CDR2 YSYEKL. V was pared by 0 bases and J by 1 base, with 18 bases between.

The gene calls are TRBV5-1 and TRBJ2-7, with D possibly matching TRBD2 (5 bases). The CDR3 has 14 residues. In germline, CDR1 is SGHRS, CDR2 YFSETQ. Trimming cost V 7 bases and J 7 bases, with 21 bases left between them. CDR3 protein: CASGPPRGLGEQYF. The CDR3 DNA follows: TGCGCCAGCGGCCCCCCCCGGGGTCTAGGGGAGCAGTACTTC.

This clonotype was picked up a small number of times. This chain uses TRBV6-1 with TRBJ2-6; D possibly uses TRBD1 or TRBD2 (5 bases each). V was shortened by 4 bases and J by 0 bases, with 16 bases between the two germline ends. CDR3 size: 18 residues. The germline gives CDR1 MNHNS, CDR2 SASEGT. The DNA of the CDR3 is TGTGCCAGCAGTGCCCGGGGCCCGAGAAGCTCTGGGGCCAACGTCCTGACTTTC. Protein sequence: CASSARGPRSSGANVLTF.

V and J are TRBV7-9 and TRBJ2-3; 9 bases map to TRBD2. V dropped 2 bases and J dropped 3; count of bases not matched to a gene: 9. This CDR3 region has 17 residues. Germline V gene lookup returns CDR1 SEHNR and CDR2 FQNEAQ (reference sequence). CDR3 bases: TGTGCCAGCAGCTTAAGTAGCGGGAGTGGGCCGACAGATACGCAGTATTTT. Protein: CASSLSSGSGPTDTQYF. Supplemented by reference TRBV7-9 and TRBJ2-3, the full variable domain reads DTGVSQNPRHKITKRGQNVTFRCDPISEHNRLYWYRQTLGQGPEFLTYFQNEAQLEKSRLLSDRFSAERPKGSFSTLEIQRTEQGDSAMYLCASSLSSGSGPTDTQYFGPGTRLTVL.

The sample holds a few counts of this clonotype. This chain connects TRBV5-1 to TRBJ1-2; D is undetermined. This CDR3 is built from 14 residues. Germline V gene data show CDR1 as SGHRS and CDR2 as YFSETQ. Trimming took off 0 bases at V and 8 bases at J, with 14 bases between the two ends. The CDR3 nucleotides are TGCGCCAGCAGCTTGGCAATGAACCGTGGAGGCTACACCTTC. The encoded protein is CASSLAMNRGGYTF.

The V and J genes are TRBV2 and TRBJ2-6; the D is unclear. This CDR3 contains 15 residues. Trimming cost V 8 bases and J 0 bases, with 11 bases left between them. Germline V lookup: CDR1 SNHLY, CDR2 FYNNEI. The CDR3 is CASFLVYSGANVLTF. CDR3 nucleotide sequence: TGTGCCAGCTTCTTGGTTTACTCTGGGGCCAACGTCCTGACTTTC.